The 3 T cell receptor beta chains in this list originate from one sample, sequenced in a study of blood T cell repertoires in COVID-19. Data came from immunoSEQ multiplex PCR; TCRdb stores just in-frame clones and leaves some out. The sample lists 150,000 to 160,000 clones, roughly 88% occurring once. Specimen: peripheral blood. The receptor set was obtained from a man in his sixties with COVID-19, enrolled during active disease.

The CDR3 region has the DNA TGTGCCAGCAGTTACCTTGGGCAGGCTTCACCTTTCTTT. Translation: CASSYLGQASPFF. J is TRBJ1-1 and V is TRBV6-2 or TRBV6-3; D call uncertain. Germline assignment: CDR1 MNHEY and CDR2 SVGEGT. Trimming removed 2 bases at V and 12 bases at J, with 16 bases between. This CDR3 is built from 13 residues.

The rearrangement links TRBV29-1 to TRBJ1-2; maybe TRBD1 (6 bases). V lost 6 bases, J lost 1 base, and 12 bases lay in between. The CDR3 length is 13 residues. Germline assignment: CDR1 SQVTM and CDR2 ANQGSEA. The CDR3 spells CSVAQDSNYGYTF. In DNA form, the CDR3 reads TGCAGCGTGGCCCAGGACAGTAACTATGGCTACACCTTC.

This clone was recorded only once. The chain joins TRBV10-3 to TRBJ1-5, with 8 positions matching TRBD1. Per germline, CDR1 ENHRY and CDR2 SYGVKD. J gave up 4 bases and V 4 bases, and 0 bases lay outside the gene matches. The CDR3 length is 13 residues. CDR3 nucleotide sequence: TGTGCCATCAGTGGGACAGGGAATCAGCCCCAGCATTTT. Residues: CAISGTGNQPQHF.